This record concerns one T cell receptor (beta chain) sequence. Its antigen target is currently unknown. Qualities for individual bases were not recorded, and no much larger clone is one base off. The roughly 39 donors, aged about 6 to 100 years, were systemically healthy Caucasian individuals from Russia. Around 9.8 milliliters of peripheral blood were collected from each donor into EDTA-treated Vacutainer tubes. PBMCs were isolated by Ficoll-Paque density-gradient centrifugation, with at least 6 million obtained per sample. Total RNA, at least 6 micrograms per sample, was extracted from PBMCs with Trizol reagent. For every donor, flow cytometry on a PBMC aliquot measured the percentage of naive CD45RAhigh/CD27high T cells. The method was 5' RACE. The sequencer listed for this sample is Illumina HiSeq 2500. A second PCR of roughly 7 to 11 cycles was performed with a sample-barcoded 5' primer and a J-beta primer mix. Each TCR beta cDNA molecule received a unique molecular identifier from a template-switch 5' adaptor carrying 12 random nucleotides. Each sample yielded at least 3 million CDR3-containing paired-end reads. All of the RNA was converted into first-strand cDNA using the Mint cDNA synthesis kit, with a TRBC-specific oligonucleotide serving as the primer. Following uracil-DNA glycosylase treatment, all cDNA underwent a first 18-cycle PCR with the universal primers M1SS and BC2_uni_R. The authors' analysis ran thus. Each sample was normalized by randomly selecting 1 million high-quality reads, each carrying a distinct molecular identifier. Instead of being binned into consensus sequences, reads with shared molecular identifiers were discarded. MiTCR, run with a Q25 quality threshold and the strictest error-elimination algorithm, handled CDR3 identification, clonotype clustering and error correction. A nonparametric unseen species model using Euler transformation provided a lower-bound estimate of total TCR beta diversity. In TCRdb, the public reads were trimmed at Q25 with fastp and aligned with MiXCR, with productive beta chains retained. Rows matching on CDR3 protein sequence are summarized as one entry with the most common DNA and genes. TCRdb's processing, not the authors', yielded these V and J calls. The sample table shows around 1.5 million distinct CDR3 sequences, and about 35% are seen once. Over 9% of the sample goes to the ten largest clones.

The sample belongs to a study of blood T cells in healthy people across ages (dated by TCRdb to the mid-2010s). Concerning the study at large: Template switching captured roughly one uniquely barcoded TCR beta cDNA molecule per two T cells in model experiments. Age-related changes in TCR beta repertoire diversity were measured in the study by deep sequencing normalized with unique cDNA molecular identifiers. The donors were divided into four age groups: young (average around 15 years), middle-aged (over 35), aged (around 59) and long-lived (around 87). To avoid experimental bias, donors of different ages were distributed randomly across sequencing lanes. The study analyzed two additional independent replicas of 1 million unique cDNA reads from the same blood draw for two donors, one aged 18 to 29 and one aged 80 or older. What the work shows at the level of the full study, not this receptor alone: Bulk unsorted PBMC profiling prevented conclusive comparison of naive and antigen-experienced compartments. Observed TCR beta diversity per million T cells fell roughly linearly with age, and a significant reduction was already apparent by age roughly 40. The percentage of naive T cells measured by flow cytometry correlated strongly with observed TCR beta diversity. Compared with the aged group, the long-lived group had more naive CD4+ T cells, fewer expanded clones and increased TCR diversity, a pattern suggesting age selection. Because donor CMV infection status was unknown, age-related changes in expanded clonotypes were potentially confounded. Estimates of total diversity from one million sequenced T cells were regarded as lower bounds and underestimates.

V is reduced by 10 bases and J by 0 bases, leaving a spacing of 15 bases between them. The CDR3 contains 15 residues, cysteine and phenylalanine counted. Only the CDR3 portion is preserved as DNA: 45 bases, with reading frame beginning at the first base. Taken from the germline V gene, the CDR1 and CDR2 loops are SGHVS and FQNEAQ. The receptor was isolated from a woman in her 30s in good health. Material: blood. The chain employs TRBV7-8 and TRBJ2-2; no D segment can be confidently identified. CDR3 protein: CATQFRVSNTGELFF. The nucleotide sequence is given as TGTGCCACCCAATTCCGGGTTTCGAACACCGGGGAGCTGTTTTTT.